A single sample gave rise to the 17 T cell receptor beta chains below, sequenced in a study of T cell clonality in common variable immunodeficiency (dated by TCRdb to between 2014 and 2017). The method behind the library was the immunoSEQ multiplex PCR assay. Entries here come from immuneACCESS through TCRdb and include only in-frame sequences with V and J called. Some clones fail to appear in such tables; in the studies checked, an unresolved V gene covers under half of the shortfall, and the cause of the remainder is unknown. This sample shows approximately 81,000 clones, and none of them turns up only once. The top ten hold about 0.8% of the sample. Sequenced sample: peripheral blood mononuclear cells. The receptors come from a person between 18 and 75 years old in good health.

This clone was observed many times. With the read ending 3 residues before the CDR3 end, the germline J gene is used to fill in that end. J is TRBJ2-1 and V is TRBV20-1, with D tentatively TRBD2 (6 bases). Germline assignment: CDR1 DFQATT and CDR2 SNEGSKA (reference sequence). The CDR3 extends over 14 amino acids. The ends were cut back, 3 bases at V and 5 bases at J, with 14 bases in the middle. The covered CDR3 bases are TGCAGTGCTAGGCGGCCCGGGGAGGACAATGAG. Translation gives CSARRPGEDNE. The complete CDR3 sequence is CSARRPGEDNEQFF.

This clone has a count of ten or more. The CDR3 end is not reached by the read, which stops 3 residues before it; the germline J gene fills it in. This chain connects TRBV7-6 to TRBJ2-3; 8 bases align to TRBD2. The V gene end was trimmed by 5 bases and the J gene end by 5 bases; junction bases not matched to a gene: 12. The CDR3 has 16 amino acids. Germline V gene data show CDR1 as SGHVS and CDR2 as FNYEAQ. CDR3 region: CASSLLTSGSVDTQYF. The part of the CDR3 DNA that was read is TGTGCCAGCAGCCTGTTGACGAGCGGGAGTGTAGATACG.

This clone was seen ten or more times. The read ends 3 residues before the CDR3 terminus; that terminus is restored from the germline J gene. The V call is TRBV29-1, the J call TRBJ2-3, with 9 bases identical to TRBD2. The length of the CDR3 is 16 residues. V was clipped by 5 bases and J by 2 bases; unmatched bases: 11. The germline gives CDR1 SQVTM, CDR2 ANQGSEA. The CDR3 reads CSVKASGTRITDTQYF. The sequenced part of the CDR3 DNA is TGCAGCGTTAAGGCTAGCGGGACACGGATCACAGATACG.

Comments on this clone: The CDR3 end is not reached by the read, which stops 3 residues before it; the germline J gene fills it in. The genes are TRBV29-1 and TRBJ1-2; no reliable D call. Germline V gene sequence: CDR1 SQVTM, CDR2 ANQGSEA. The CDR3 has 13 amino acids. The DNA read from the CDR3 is TGCAGCGTTGAGAGCGGGAGGATAGATGAG. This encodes CSVESGRIDE. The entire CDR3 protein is CSVESGRIDEYTF.

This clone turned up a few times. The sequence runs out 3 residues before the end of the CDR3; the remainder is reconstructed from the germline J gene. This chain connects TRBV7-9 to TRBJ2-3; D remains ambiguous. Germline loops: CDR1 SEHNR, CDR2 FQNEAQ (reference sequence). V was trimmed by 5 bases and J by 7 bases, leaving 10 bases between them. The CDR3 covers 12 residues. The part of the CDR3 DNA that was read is TGTGCCAGCAGCGCCTGGGCAAATACG. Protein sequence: CASSAWANT. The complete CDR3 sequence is CASSAWANTQYF.

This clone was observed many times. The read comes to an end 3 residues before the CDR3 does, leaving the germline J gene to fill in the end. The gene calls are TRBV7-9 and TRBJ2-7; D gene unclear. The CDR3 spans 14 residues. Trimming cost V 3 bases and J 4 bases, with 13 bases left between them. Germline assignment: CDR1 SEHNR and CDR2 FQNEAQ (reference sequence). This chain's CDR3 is CASSLSHIVYEQYF. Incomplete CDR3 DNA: TGTGCCAGCAGCTTGTCTCACATCGTTTACGAG.

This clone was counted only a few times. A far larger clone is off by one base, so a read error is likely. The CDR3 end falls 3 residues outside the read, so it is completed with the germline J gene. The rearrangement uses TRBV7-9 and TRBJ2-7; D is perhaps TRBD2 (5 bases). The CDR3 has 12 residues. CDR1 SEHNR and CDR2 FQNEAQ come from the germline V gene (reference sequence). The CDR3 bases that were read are TGTCCCAGCAGCTCCGGACTCTACGAG. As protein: CPSSSGLYE. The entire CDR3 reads CPSSSGLYEQYF.

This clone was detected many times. CDR3 protein: CASFKSGLHYEQYF. CDR3 DNA (partial): TGTGCCAGCTTCAAGTCGGGACTACACTACGAG. The chain uses TRBV6-2 or TRBV6-3 and TRBJ2-7; 7 nucleotides agree with TRBD2. The CDR3 is cut off 3 residues early in the read; its end comes from the germline J gene. This CDR3 is 14 amino acids long. Per the germline V gene, CDR1 is MNHEY and CDR2 is SVGEGT. With V trimmed by 8 bases and J by 3 bases, 10 bases remained unmatched.

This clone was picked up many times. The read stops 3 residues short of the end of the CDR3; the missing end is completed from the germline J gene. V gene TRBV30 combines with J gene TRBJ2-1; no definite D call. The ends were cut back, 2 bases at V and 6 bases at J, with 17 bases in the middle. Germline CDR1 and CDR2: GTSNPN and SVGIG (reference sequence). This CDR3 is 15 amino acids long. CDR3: CAWSRTTRLPNEQFF. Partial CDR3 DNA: TGTGCCTGGAGTCGTACGACTCGCCTCCCCAATGAG.

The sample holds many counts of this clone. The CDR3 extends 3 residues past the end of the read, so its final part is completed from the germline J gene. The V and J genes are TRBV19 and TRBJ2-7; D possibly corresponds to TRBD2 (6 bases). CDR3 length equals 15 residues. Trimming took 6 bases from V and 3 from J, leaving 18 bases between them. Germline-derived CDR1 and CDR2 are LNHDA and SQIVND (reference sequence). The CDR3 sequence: CASRRGTGGLYEQYF. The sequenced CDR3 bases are TGTGCCAGTAGGAGAGGAACCGGGGGACTCTACGAG.

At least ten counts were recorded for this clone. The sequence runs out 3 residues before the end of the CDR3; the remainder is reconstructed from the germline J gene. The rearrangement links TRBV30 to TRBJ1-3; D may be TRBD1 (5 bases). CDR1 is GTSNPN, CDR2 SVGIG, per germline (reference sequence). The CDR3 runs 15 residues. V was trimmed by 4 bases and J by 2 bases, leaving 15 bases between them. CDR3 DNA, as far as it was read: TGTGCCTGGACCCACCGACAGATCGCTGGAAACACC. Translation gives CAWTHRQIAGNT. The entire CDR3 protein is CAWTHRQIAGNTIYF.

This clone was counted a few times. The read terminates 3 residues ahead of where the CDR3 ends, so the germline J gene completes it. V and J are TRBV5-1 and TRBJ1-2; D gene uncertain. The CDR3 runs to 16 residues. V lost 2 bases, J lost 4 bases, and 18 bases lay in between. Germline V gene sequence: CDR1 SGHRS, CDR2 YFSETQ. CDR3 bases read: TGCGCCAGCAGCTTATCGGCGTCAGCGGTCTTCTATGGC. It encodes CASSLSASAVFYG. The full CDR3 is CASSLSASAVFYGYTF. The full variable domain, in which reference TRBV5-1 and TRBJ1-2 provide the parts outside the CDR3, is KAGVTQTPRYLIKTRGQQVTLSCSPISGHRSVSWYQQTPGQGLQFLFEYFSETQRNKGNFPGRFSGRQFSNSRSEMNVSTLELGDSALYLCASSLSASAVFYGYTFGSGTRLTVV.

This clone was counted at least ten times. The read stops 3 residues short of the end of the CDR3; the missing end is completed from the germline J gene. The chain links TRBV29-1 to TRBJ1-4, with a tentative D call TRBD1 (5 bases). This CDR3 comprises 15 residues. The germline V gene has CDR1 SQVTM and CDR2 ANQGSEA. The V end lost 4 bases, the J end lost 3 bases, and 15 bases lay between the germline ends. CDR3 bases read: TGCAGCGTTGCCCGTACAGGAAAGGCTAATGAAAAA. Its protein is CSVARTGKANEK. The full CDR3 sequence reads CSVARTGKANEKLFF.

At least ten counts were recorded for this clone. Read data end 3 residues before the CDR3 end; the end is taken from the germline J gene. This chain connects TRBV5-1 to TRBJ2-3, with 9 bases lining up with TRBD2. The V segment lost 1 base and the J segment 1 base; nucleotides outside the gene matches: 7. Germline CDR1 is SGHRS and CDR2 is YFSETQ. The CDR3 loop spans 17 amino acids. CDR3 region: CASSLLLAGAGTDTQYF. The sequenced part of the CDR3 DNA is TGCGCCAGCAGCTTGCTTTTAGCGGGAGCCGGCACAGATACG.

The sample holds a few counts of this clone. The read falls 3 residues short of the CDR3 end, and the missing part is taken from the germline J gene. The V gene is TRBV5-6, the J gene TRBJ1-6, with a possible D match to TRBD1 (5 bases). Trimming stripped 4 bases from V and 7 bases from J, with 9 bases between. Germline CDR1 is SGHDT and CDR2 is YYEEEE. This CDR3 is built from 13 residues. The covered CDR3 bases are TGTGCCAGCAGCGGGGGGGGAAATTCACCC. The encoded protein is CASSGGGNSP. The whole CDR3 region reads CASSGGGNSPLHF.

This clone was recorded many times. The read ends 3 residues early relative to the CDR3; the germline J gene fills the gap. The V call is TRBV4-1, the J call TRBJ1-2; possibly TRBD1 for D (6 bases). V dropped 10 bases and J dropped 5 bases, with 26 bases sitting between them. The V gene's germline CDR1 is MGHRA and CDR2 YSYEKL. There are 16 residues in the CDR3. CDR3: CATARPGATPGYGYTF. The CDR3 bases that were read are TGCGCCACTGCTCGGCCAGGGGCCACCCCCGGGTATGGC.

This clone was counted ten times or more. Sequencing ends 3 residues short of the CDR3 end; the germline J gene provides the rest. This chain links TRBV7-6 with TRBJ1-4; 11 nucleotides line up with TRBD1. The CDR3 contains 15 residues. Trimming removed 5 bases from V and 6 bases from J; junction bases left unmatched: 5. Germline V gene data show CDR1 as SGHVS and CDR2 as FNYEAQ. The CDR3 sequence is CASSARDRGDEKLFF. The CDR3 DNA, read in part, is TGTGCCAGCAGCGCCAGGGACAGGGGGGATGAAAAA.